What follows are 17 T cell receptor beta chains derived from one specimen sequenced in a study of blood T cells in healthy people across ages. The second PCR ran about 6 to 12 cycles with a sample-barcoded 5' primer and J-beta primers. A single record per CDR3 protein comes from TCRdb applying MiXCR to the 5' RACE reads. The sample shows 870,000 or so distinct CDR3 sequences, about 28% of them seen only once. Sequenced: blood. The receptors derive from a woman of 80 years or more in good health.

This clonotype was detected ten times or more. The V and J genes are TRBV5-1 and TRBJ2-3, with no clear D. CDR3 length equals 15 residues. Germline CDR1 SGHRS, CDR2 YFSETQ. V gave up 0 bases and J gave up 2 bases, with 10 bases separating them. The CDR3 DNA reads TGCGCCAGCAGCTTGGTGGGCTATCCCACAGATACGCAGTATTTT. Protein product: CASSLVGYPTDTQYF.

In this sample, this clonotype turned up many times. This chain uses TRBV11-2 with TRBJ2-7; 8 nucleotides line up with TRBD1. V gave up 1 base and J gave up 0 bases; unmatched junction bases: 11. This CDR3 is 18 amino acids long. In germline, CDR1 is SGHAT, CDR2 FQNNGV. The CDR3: CASSLGPRRDRGSYEQYF. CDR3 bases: TGTGCCAGCAGCTTAGGTCCGAGGAGAGACAGGGGCTCCTACGAGCAGTACTTC.

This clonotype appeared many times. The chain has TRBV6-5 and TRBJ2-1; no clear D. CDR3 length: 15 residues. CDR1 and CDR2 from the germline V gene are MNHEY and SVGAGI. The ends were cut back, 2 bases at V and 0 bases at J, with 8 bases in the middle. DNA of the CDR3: TGTGCCAGCAGTTACAAGCAGTCCTCCTACAATGAGCAGTTCTTC. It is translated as CASSYKQSSYNEQFF.

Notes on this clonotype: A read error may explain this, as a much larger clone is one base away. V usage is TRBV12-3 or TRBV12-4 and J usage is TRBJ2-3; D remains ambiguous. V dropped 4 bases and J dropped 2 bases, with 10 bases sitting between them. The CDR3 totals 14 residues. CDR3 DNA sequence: TGTGCCAGCAGTTGGCACAGCGCCACAGATACGCAGTATTTT. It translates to CASSWHSATDTQYF.

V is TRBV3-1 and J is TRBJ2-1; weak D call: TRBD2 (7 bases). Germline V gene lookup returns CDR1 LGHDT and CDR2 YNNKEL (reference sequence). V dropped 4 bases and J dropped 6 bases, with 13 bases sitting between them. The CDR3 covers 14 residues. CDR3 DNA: TGTGCCAGCAGCCGAGCGGGACAACTCAATGAGCAGTTCTTC. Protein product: CASSRAGQLNEQFF.

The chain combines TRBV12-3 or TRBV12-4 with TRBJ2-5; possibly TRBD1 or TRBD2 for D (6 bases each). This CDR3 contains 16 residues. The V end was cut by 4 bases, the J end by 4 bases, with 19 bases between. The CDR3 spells CASSSPGGRGRETQYF. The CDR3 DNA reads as TGTGCCAGCAGTTCCCCCGGGGGCCGAGGAAGAGAGACCCAGTACTTC.

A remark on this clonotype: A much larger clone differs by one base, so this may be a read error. CDR3 region: CASSYSTSYNEQYF. CDR3 coding DNA: TGTGCCAGCAGTTACTCGACAAGCTACAATGAGCAGTACTTC. The rearrangement links TRBV6-2 or TRBV6-3 to TRBJ2-7; D is unresolved. Per germline, CDR1 MNHEY and CDR2 SVGEGT. V gave up 0 bases and J gave up 7 bases, with 13 bases separating them. The CDR3 spans 14 residues.

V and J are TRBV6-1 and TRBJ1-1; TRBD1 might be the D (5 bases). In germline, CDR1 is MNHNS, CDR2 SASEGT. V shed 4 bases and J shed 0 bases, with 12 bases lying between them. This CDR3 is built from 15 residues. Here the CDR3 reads CASSGKLGVNTEAFF. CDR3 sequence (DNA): TGTGCCAGCAGTGGAAAACTAGGGGTGAACACTGAAGCTTTCTTT.

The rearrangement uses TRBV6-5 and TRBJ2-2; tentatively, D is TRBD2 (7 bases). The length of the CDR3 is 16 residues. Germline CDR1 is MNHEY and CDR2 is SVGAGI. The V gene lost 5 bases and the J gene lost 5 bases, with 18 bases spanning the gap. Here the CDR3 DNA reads TGTGCCAGCAGTACATCCGGGGAGGGGGGTACCGGGGAGCTGTTTTTT. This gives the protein CASSTSGEGGTGELFF.

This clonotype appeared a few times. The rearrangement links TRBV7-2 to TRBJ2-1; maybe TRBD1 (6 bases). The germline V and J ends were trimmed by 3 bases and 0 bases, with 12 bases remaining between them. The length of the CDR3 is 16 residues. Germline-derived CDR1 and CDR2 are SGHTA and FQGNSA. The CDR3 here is CASSFSGGRSYNEQFF. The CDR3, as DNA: TGTGCCAGCAGCTTTAGTGGGGGCCGCTCCTACAATGAGCAGTTCTTC.

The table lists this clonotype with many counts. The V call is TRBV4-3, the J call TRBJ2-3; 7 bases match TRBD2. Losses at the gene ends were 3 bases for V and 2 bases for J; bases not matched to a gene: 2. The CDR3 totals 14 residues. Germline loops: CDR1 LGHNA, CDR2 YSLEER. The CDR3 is CASSQGGYTDTQYF. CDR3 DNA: TGCGCCAGCAGCCAGGGGGGGTACACAGATACGCAGTATTTT.

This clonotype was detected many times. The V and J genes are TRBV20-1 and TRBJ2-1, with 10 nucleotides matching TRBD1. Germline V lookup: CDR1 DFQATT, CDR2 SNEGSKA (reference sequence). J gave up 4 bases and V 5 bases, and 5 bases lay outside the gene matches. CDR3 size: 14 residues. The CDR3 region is CSALPGQGYNEQFF. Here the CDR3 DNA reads TGCAGTGCTTTACCGGGACAGGGGTACAATGAGCAGTTCTTC.

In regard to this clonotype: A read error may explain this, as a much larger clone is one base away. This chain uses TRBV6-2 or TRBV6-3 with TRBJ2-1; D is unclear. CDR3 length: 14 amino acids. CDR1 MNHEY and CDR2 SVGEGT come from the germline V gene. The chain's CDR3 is CASSYNGFGNERFF. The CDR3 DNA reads TGTGCCAGCAGTTACAACGGGTTCGGCAATGAGCGGTTCTTC.

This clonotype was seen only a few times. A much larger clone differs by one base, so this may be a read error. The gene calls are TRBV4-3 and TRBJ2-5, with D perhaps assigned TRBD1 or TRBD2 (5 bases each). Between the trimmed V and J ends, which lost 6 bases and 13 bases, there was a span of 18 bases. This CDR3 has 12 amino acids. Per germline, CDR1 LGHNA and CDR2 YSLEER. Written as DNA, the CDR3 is TGCGCCAGCAGAGGGCCCCGGGGCCAACGGTACTTC. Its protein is CASRGPRGQRYF.

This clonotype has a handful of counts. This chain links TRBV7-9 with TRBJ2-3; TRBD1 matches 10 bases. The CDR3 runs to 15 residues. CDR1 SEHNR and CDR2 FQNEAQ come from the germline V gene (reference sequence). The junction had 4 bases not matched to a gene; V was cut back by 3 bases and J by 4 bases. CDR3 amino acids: CASSFKGQGPDTQYF. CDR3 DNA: TGTGCCAGCAGCTTTAAGGGACAGGGGCCAGATACGCAGTATTTT.

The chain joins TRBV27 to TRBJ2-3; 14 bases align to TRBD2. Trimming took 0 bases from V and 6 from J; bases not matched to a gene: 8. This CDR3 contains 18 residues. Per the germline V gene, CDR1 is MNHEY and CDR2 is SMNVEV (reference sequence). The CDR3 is CASSLSLGLAGAGDTQYF. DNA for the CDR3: TGTGCCAGCAGTTTATCCCTGGGACTAGCGGGGGCTGGGGATACGCAGTATTTT.

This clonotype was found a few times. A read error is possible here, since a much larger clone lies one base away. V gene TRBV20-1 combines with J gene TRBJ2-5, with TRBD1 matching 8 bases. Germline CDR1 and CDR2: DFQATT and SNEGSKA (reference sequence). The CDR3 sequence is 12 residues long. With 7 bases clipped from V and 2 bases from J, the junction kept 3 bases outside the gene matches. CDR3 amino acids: CSGHRGQETQYF. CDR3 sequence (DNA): TGCAGTGGACACAGGGGGCAAGAGACCCAGTACTTC.